The present entry profiles one T cell receptor beta chain with its context. The antigen is undetermined. Of the isolated RNA, all was reverse transcribed, and so the sequenced material was expressed TCRB transcripts. Libraries were prepared by immunoSEQ multiplex PCR; TCRdb keeps only in-frame clonotypes and omits some of them. The sample carries hundreds of thousands of clones, approximately 31% recorded once. This sample is drawn from a study of beta chain features in type 1 diabetes. The study, taken as a whole, reports: Naive, central memory and regulatory TCRB repertoires appeared more similar among patients than healthy donors. Here, the possible influence of HLA type (on TCRB rearrangement) remained unresolved.

The sample was naive CD4+ T cells from blood. The source is a man between 18 and 29 years old in good health.

For the CDR3, the DNA is TGCGCCAGCAGCTTGGTACTGGCGAACACTGAAGCTTTCTTT. This codes for CASSLVLANTEAFF. V and J are TRBV5-1 and TRBJ1-1; no clear D. This CDR3 is 14 amino acids long. The ends were cut back, 0 bases at V and 1 base at J, with 7 bases in the middle. Germline CDR1 reads SGHRS; CDR2 reads YFSETQ.